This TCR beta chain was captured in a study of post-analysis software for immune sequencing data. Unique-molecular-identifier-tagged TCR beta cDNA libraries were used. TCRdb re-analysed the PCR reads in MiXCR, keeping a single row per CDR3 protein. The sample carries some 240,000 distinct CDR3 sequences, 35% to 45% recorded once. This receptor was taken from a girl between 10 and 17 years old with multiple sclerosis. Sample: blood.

The CDR3 region is CASSWGGELQRADTQYF. The CDR3 nucleotides read TGTGCCAGCAGCTGGGGAGGGGAATTGCAGAGGGCAGATACGCAGTATTTT. The chain recombines TRBV7-9 with TRBJ2-3; 7 nucleotides agree with TRBD2. The CDR3 length is 17 residues. The germline CDR1 and CDR2 sequences are SEHNR and FQNEAQ (reference sequence). V shed 4 bases and J 4 bases; nucleotides not matched to a gene: 14.